One sample yielded the 5 T cell receptor beta chains listed below, sequenced in a study of CD8 T cells in Susac syndrome. Random hexamers primed reverse transcription of about 0.5 to 1 ug RNA. TCRdb re-derived calls from the immunoSEQ multiplex PCR reads in MiXCR, one entry per CDR3 protein. This table has a few hundred thousand distinct CDR3 sequences, about 88% appearing once. Sample: CD8+ T cells from PBMCs. The receptors shown here come from a human donor with multiple sclerosis.

This clonotype was picked up a small number of times. The chain links TRBV12-3 or TRBV12-4 to TRBJ2-2, with no clear D. The length of the CDR3 is 13 residues. Trimming stripped 2 bases from V and 6 bases from J, with 7 bases between. The CDR3 spells CASSLTWAGELFF. The CDR3 DNA reads as TGTGCCAGCAGTTTAACTTGGGCCGGGGAGCTGTTTTTT.

This clonotype showed up just once. This rearrangement joins TRBV30 to TRBJ2-6; D gene unclear. The CDR3 is 15 residues long. V dropped 3 bases and J dropped 1 base, with 10 bases sitting between them. Germline loops: CDR1 GTSNPN, CDR2 SVGIG (reference sequence). The CDR3 DNA is TGTGCCTGGAGCCTAGTTACGTCTGGGGCCAACGTCCTGACTTTC. It encodes CAWSLVTSGANVLTF.

The V and J genes are TRBV28 and TRBJ2-7, with D possibly matching TRBD2 (6 bases). The CDR3 has 13 amino acids. Germline lookup yields CDR1 MDHEN and CDR2 SYDVKM. Trimming stripped 8 bases from V and 10 bases from J, with 21 bases between. CDR3 in DNA: TGTGCCAGCCAAAGCCCCGGGACTCCTGACCAGTACTTC. As protein: CASQSPGTPDQYF. Together with reference TRBV28 and TRBJ2-7, the CDR3 gives the full variable domain: DVKVTQSSRYLVKRTGEKVFLECVQDMDHENMFWYRQDPGLGLRLIYFSYDVKMKEKGDIPEGYSVSREKKERFSLILESASTNQTSMYLCASQSPGTPDQYFGPGTRLTVT.

V usage is TRBV10-3 and J usage is TRBJ2-1; TRBD2 matches 9 bases. Germline-derived CDR1 and CDR2 are ENHRY and SYGVKD. With 6 bases clipped from V and 5 bases from J, the junction kept 8 bases outside the gene matches. The CDR3 runs to 15 residues. The CDR3 nucleotides are TGTGCCATCAGCCGGCTAGCGGGGCTAAACAATGAGCAGTTCTTC. Protein product: CAISRLAGLNNEQFF.

This chain's CDR3 is CASSPEAGHFYEQYF. For the CDR3, the DNA is TGCGCCAGCAGCCCGGAAGCGGGGCACTTCTACGAGCAGTACTTC. The rearrangement links TRBV5-1 to TRBJ2-7; 7 bases are a match to TRBD2. The J segment lost 3 bases and the V segment lost 4 bases, leaving 10 bases of the junction unmatched. The CDR3 is made up of 15 amino acids. Germline V gene data show CDR1 as SGHRS and CDR2 as YFSETQ.